Listed below are T cell receptor beta chains from one sample, sequenced in a study of blood T cell repertoires in COVID-19. Generated by immunoSEQ multiplex PCR, the TCRdb table keeps only in-frame clones and is missing some. The sample gives more than 300,000 clones, about 84% of which show up once; under 2% is in the top ten. Sequencing was performed on peripheral blood. Every receptor here comes from a woman aged 45-65 years with acute or convalescent COVID-19. CDR3s include the opening cysteine and the closing phenylalanine or tryptophan. A D gene is named only where the DNA matches it firmly. Rows give clone size only sometimes, using once, few, many, or a class for an expanded clone.

v_call	j_call	d_call	clone_size	cdr3_nt	cdr3_aa
TRBV30	TRBJ2-1	.	.	TGTGCCTCTGACAGTTTCTCCTACAATGAGCAGTTCTTC	CASDSFSYNEQFF
TRBV7-6	TRBJ1-4	.	.	TGTGCCAGCAGCTTAGTCTTGGGGGCTTATGAAAAACTGTTTTTT	CASSLVLGAYEKLFF
TRBV2	TRBJ1-3	.	.	TGTGCCAGCAGCCCGGGACACAACTCTGGAAACACCATATATTTT	CASSPGHNSGNTIYF
TRBV7-9	TRBJ2-3	.	.	TGTGCCAGCAGCTTAGGGGGCGGAGGGGGCACAGATACGCAGTATTTT	CASSLGGGGGTDTQYF
TRBV18	TRBJ2-1	.	.	TGTGCCAGCTCGCCCAGGGACACCCCACAGTTCTTC	CASSPRDTPQFF
TRBV5-8	TRBJ2-1	.	.	TGTGCCAGCAGCTTGGATCTTCCCAATGAGCAGTTCTTC	CASSLDLPNEQFF
TRBV3-1/TRBV3-2	TRBJ2-7	TRBD2	.	TGTGCCAGCAGCCAGGTGGCTAGCGGGAGTCCCAGCACTAGCTACGAGCAGTACTTC	CASSQVASGSPSTSYEQYF
TRBV21-1	TRBJ1-5	.	.	TGTGCCAGCAGCAAAATCGGAAGGGACAGGGGAGATAAAAATCAGCCCCAGCATTTT	CASSKIGRDRGDKNQPQHF
TRBV19	TRBJ2-2	TRBD2	.	TGTGCCAGTAGTATCGGACTAGCGGGAACCGGGGAGCTGTTTTTT	CASSIGLAGTGELFF
TRBV6-2/TRBV6-3	TRBJ2-3	TRBD1	.	TGTGCCAGCAGTTACAGGGGGCCTGGGTACACAGATACGCAGTATTTT	CASSYRGPGYTDTQYF
TRBV28	TRBJ2-2	TRBD1	.	TGTGCCAGCAGTTTATTGGCCAGGGGGCGAGGCGGGGAGCTGTTTTTT	CASSLLARGRGGELFF
TRBV19	TRBJ1-5	TRBD1	once	TGTGCCAGTAGACTGGGACAGGGACGGCAGCCCCAGCATTTT	CASRLGQGRQPQHF
TRBV28	TRBJ1-1	.	.	TGTGCCAGCAAGTTCGAGTTTTCGAACACTGAAGCTTTCTTT	CASKFEFSNTEAFF
TRBV5-1	TRBJ2-1	.	.	TGCGCCAGCAGCTTGAGTCTAAGAAAAGAGCAGTTCTTC	CASSLSLRKEQFF
TRBV27	TRBJ2-5	.	.	TGTGCCAGCAGTCCCTACAGTCCGTCATGGAAGACCCAGTACTTC	CASSPYSPSWKTQYF
TRBV4-1	TRBJ2-5	.	.	TGCGCCAGCAGCCAAGACACTTGGGAGACCCAGTACTTC	CASSQDTWETQYF
TRBV7-3	TRBJ1-4	.	.	TGTGCCAGCAGCTTAACGCCGGGTGGAGTAGCTTCTAATGAAAAACTGTTTTTT	CASSLTPGGVASNEKLFF